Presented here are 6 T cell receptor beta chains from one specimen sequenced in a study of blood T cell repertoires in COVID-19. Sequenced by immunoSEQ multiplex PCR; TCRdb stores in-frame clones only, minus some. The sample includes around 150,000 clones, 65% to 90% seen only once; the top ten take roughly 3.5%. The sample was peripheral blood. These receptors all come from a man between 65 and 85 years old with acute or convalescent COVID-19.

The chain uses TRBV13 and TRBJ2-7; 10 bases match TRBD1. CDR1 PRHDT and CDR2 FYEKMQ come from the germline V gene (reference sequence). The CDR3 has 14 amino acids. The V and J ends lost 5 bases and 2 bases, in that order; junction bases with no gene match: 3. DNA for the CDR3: TGTGCCAGCAGCCCAGGGACAGGGGCCTACGAGCAGTACTTC. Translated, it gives CASSPGTGAYEQYF.

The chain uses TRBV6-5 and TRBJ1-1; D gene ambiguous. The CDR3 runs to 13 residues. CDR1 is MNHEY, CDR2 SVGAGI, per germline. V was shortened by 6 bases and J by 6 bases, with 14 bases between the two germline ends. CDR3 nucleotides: TGTGCCAGCAGGGCGGCGGTTTCCGCTGAAGCTTTCTTT. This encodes CASRAAVSAEAFF.

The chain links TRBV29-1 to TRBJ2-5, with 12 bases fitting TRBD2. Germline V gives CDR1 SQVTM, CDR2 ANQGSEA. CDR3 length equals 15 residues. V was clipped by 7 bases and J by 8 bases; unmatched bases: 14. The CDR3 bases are TGCAGCGCTGAGGGTCCTAGCGGGGGGGTTGGAACCCAGTACTTC. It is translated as CSAEGPSGGVGTQYF.

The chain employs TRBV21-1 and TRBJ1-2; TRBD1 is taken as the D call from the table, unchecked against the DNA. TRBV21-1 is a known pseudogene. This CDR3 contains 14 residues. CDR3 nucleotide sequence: TGTGCCAGCAGCCCCCGGGGACAGGGCTATGGCTACACCTTC. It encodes CASSPRGQGYGYTF.

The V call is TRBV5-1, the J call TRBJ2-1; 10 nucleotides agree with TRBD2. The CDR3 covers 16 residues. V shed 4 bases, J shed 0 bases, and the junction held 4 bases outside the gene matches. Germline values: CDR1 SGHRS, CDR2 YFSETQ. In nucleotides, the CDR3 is TGCGCCAGCAGCCTTTCTAGCGGGAGCTCCTACAATGAGCAGTTCTTC. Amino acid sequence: CASSLSSGSSYNEQFF. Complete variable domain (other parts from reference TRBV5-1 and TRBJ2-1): KAGVTQTPRYLIKTRGQQVTLSCSPISGHRSVSWYQQTPGQGLQFLFEYFSETQRNKGNFPGRFSGRQFSNSRSEMNVSTLELGDSALYLCASSLSSGSSYNEQFFGPGTRLTVL.

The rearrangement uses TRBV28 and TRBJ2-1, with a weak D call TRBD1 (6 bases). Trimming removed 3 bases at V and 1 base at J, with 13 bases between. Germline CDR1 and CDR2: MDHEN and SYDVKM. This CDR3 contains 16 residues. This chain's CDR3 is CASSFPGAPSYNEQFF. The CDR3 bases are TGTGCCAGCAGTTTTCCAGGGGCCCCGTCCTACAATGAGCAGTTCTTC.